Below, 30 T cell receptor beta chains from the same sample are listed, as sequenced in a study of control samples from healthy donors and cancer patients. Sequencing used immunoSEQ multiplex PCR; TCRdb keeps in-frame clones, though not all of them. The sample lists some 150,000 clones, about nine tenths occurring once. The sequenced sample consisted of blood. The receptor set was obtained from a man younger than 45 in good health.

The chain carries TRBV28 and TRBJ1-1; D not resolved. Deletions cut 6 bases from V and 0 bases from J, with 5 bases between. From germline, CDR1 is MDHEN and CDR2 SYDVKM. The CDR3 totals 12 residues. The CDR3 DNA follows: TGTGCCAGCAGGCTGTTGAACACTGAAGCTTTCTTT. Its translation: CASRLLNTEAFF.

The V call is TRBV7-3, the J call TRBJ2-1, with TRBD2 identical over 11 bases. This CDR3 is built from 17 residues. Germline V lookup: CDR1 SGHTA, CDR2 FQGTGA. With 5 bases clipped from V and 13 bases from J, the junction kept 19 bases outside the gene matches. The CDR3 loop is CASSPTGLAGGPLGQFF. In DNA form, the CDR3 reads TGTGCCAGCAGCCCCACCGGTTTAGCGGGGGGGCCGTTGGGCCAGTTCTTC.

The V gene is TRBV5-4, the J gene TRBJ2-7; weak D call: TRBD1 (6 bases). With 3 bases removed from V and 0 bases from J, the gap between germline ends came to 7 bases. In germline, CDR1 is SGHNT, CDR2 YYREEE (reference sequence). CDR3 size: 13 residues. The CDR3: CASSSQGSYEQYF. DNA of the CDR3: TGTGCCAGCAGCTCACAGGGCTCCTACGAGCAGTACTTC. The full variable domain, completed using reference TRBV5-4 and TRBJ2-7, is ETGVTQSPTHLIKTRGQQVTLRCSSQSGHNTVSWYQQALGQGPQFIFQYYREEENGRGNFPPRFSGLQFPNYSSELNVNALELDDSALYLCASSSQGSYEQYFGPGTRLTVT.

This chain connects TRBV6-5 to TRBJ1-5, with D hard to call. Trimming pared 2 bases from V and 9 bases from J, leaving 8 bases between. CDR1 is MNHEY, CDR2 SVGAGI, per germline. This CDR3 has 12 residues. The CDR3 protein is CASSYPFGPQHF. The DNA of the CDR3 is TGTGCCAGCAGTTACCCTTTTGGGCCCCAGCATTTT.

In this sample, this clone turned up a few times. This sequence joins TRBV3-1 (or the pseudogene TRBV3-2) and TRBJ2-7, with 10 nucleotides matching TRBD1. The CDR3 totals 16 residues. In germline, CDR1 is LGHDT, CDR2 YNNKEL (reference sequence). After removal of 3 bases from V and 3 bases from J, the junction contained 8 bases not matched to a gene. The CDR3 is CASSQGPGTGVYEQYF. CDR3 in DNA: TGTGCCAGCAGCCAGGGCCCCGGGACAGGGGTCTACGAGCAGTACTTC.

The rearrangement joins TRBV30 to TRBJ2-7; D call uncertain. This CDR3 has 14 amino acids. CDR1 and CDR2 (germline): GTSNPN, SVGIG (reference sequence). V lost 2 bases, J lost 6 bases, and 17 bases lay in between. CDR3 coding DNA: TGTGCCTGGAGTCCCCCATTTGGCCTCCTCGAGCAGTACTTC. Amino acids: CAWSPPFGLLEQYF.

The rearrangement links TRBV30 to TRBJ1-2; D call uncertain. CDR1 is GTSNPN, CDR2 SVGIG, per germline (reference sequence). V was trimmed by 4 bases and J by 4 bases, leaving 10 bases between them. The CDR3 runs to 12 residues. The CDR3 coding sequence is TGTGCCTGGACACAAGGCAGCTATGGCTACACCTTC. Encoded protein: CAWTQGSYGYTF.

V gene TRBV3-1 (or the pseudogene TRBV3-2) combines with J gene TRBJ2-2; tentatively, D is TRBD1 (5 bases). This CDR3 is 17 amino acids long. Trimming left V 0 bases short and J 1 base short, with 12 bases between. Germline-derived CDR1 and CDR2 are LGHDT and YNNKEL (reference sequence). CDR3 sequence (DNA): TGTGCCAGCAGCCAAGATTTACAGGCGGAGAACACCGGGGAGCTGTTTTTT. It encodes CASSQDLQAENTGELFF.

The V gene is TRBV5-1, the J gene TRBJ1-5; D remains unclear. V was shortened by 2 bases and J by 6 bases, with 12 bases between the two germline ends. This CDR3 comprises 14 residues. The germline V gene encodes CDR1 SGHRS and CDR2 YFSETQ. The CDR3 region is CASSFGVGVQPQHF. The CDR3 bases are TGCGCCAGCAGCTTCGGAGTAGGAGTTCAGCCCCAGCATTTT.

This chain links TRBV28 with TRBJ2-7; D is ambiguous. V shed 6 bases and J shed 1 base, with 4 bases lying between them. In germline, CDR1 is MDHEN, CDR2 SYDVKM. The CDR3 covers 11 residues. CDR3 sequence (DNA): TGTGCCAGCAGAGAGTCCTACGAGCAGTACTTC. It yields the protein CASRESYEQYF.

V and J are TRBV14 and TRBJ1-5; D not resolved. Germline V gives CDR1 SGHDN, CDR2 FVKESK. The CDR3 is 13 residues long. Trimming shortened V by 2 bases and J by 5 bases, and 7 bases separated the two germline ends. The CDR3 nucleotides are TGTGCCAGCAGCCAATATCCGGATCAGCCCCAGCATTTT. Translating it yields CASSQYPDQPQHF.

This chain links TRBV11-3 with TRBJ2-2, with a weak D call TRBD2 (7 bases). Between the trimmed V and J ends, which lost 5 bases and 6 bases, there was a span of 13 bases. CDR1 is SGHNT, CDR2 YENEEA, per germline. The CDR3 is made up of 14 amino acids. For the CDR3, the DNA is TGTGCCAGCAGCCCAGAGGGGGGGGCCGGGGAGCTGTTTTTT. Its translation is CASSPEGGAGELFF. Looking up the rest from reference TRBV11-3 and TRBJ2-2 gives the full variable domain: EAGVVQSPRYKIIEKKQPVAFWCNPISGHNTLYWYLQNLGQGPELLIRYENEEAVDDSQLPKDRFSAERLKGVDSTLKIQPAELGDSAVYLCASSPEGGAGELFFGEGSRLTVL.

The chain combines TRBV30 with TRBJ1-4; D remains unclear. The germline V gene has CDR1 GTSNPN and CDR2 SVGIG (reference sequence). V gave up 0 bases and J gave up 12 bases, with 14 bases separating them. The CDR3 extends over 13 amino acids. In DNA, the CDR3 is TGTGCCTGGAGTGTCACAATGGCCCGGGAACTGTTTTTT. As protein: CAWSVTMARELFF.

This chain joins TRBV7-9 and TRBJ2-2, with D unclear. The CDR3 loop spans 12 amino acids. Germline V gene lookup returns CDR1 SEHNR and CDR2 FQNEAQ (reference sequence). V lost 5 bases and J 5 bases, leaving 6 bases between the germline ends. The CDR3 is CASSIRTGELFF. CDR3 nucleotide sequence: TGTGCCAGCAGCATAAGGACCGGGGAGCTGTTTTTT.

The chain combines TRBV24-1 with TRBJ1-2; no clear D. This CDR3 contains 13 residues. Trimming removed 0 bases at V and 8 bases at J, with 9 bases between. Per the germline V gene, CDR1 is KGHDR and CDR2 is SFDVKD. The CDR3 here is CATSDLQGRGYTF. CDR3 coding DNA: TGTGCCACCAGTGATTTGCAAGGGCGCGGCTACACCTTC.

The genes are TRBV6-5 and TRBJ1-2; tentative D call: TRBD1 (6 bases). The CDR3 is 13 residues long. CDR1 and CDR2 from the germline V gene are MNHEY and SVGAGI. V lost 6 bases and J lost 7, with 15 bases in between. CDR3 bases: TGTGCCAGCAGGCCCGATCAGGGGAGTGGCTACACCTTC. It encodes CASRPDQGSGYTF.

CDR3 nucleotides: TGTGCCAGCAGCCCTTTGGGCGGGGGGAACACAGATACGCAGTATTTT. This encodes CASSPLGGGNTDTQYF. The chain employs TRBV3-1 (or the pseudogene TRBV3-2) and TRBJ2-3; 8 nucleotides match TRBD2. The V gene end was trimmed by 4 bases and the J gene end by 2 bases; junction bases not matched to a gene: 8. The CDR3 covers 16 residues. Germline V gene lookup returns CDR1 LGHDT and CDR2 YNNKEL (reference sequence).

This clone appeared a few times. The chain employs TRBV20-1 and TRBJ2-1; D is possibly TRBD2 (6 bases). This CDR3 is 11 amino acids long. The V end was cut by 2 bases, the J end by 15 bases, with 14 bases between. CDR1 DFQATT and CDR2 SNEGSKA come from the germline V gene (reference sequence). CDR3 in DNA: TGCAGTGCTAGAACCGCGGGGCCGATGTTCTTC. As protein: CSARTAGPMFF.

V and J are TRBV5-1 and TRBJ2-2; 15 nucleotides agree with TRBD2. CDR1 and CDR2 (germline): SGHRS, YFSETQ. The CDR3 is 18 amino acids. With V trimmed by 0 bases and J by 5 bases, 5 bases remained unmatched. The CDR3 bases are TGCGCCAGCAGCTTGGGAGGGACTAGCGGGGGGCGGACCGGGGAGCTGTTTTTT. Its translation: CASSLGGTSGGRTGELFF.

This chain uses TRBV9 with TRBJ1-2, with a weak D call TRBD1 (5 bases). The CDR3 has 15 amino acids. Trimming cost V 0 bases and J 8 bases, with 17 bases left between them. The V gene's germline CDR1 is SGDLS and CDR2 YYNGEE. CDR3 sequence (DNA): TGTGCCAGCAGCGTAGGTATCGGAGGAGGGGAAGGCTACACCTTC. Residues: CASSVGIGGGEGYTF.

The CDR3 spells CATSDLAGRSTDTQYF. For the CDR3, the DNA is TGTGCCACCAGTGATCTAGCGGGGCGTAGCACAGATACGCAGTATTTT. This chain connects TRBV24-1 to TRBJ2-3, with 9 positions matching TRBD2. The CDR3 sequence is 16 residues long. The germline gives CDR1 KGHDR, CDR2 SFDVKD. V trimming: 3 bases; J trimming: 0 bases; junction bases outside the gene matches: 3.

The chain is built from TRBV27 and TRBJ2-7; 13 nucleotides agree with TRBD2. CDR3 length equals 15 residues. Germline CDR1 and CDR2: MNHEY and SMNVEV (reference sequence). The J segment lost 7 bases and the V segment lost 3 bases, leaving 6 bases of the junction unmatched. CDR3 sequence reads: CASSFSTSGGVEQYF. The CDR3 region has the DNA TGTGCCAGCAGTTTTTCCACTAGCGGGGGGGTTGAGCAGTACTTC.

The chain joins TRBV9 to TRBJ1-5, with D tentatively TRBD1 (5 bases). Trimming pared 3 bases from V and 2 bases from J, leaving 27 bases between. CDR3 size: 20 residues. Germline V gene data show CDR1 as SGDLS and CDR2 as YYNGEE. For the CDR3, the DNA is TGTGCCAGCAGCGGTTTCCTCGGACAAAAAGAGGAGCGGGGCAATCAGCCCCAGCATTTT. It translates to CASSGFLGQKEERGNQPQHF. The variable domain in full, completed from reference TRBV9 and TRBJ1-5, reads DSGVTQTPKHLITATGQRVTLRCSPRSGDLSVYWYQQSLDQGLQFLIQYYNGEERAKGNILERFSAQQFPDLHSELNLSSLELGDSALYFCASSGFLGQKEERGNQPQHFGDGTRLSIL.

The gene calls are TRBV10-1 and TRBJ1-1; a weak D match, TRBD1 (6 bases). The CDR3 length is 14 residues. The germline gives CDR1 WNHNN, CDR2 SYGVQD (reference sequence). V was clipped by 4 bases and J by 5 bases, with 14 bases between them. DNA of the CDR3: TGCGCCAGCAGTGCGAGGGGGAGTCGGACTGAAGCTTTCTTT. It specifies CASSARGSRTEAFF.

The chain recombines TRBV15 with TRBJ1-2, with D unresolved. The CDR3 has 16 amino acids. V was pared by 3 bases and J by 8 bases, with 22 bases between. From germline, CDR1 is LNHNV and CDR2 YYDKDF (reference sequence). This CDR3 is CATSSLTTEVQAGYTF. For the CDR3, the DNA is TGTGCCACCAGCAGTCTTACCACAGAAGTCCAAGCGGGCTACACCTTC.

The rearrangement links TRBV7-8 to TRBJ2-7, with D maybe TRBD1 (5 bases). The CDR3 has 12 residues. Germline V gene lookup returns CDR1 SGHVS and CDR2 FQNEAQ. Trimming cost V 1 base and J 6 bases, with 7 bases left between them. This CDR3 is CASSLVGREQYF. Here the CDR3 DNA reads TGTGCCAGCAGCTTAGTGGGGCGCGAGCAGTACTTC.

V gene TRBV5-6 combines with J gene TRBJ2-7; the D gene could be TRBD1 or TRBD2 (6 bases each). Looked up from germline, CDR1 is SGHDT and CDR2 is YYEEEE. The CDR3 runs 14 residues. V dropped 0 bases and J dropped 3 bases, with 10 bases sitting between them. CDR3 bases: TGTGCCAGCAGCTTGGCGGGGGCGCTCTACGAGCAGTACTTC. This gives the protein CASSLAGALYEQYF.

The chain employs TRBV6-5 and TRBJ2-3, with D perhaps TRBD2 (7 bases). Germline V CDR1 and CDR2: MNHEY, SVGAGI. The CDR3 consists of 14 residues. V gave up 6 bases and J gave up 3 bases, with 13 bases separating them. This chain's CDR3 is CASSGGPETDTQYF. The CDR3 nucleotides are TGTGCCAGCAGCGGGGGGCCGGAAACAGATACGCAGTATTTT.

The CDR3 bases are TGTGCCAGCAGCTCGTGGACAGGGACCGTTAATACGCAGTATTTT. It codes for CASSSWTGTVNTQYF. The J gene is TRBJ2-3, the V gene TRBV5-4; TRBD1 agrees at 8 bases. CDR1 is SGHNT, CDR2 YYREEE, per germline (reference sequence). The length of the CDR3 is 15 residues. The trim removed 3 bases at V and 7 bases at J, leaving 10 bases unmatched.

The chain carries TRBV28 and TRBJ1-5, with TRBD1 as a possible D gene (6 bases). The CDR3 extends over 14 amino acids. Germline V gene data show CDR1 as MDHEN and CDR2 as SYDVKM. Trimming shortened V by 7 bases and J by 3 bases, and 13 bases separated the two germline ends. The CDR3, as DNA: TGTGCCAGCATACCACAGGGATCCAATCAGCCCCAGCATTTT. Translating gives CASIPQGSNQPQHF.